This TCR beta chain derives from a study of blood T cell repertoires in COVID-19. Method: immunoSEQ multiplex PCR; TCRdb's copy keeps in-frame clones and lacks some. The sample comprises some 130,000 clones, around 78% of which are singletons, and about a tenth rests with the top ten. The CDR3 spans 15 residues. V dropped 3 bases and J dropped 4; count of bases not matched to a gene: 5. Germline V gene sequence: CDR1 SGHTA, CDR2 FQGNSA. This clone was recorded once. The chain couples TRBV7-2 to TRBJ1-3, with 8 bases lining up with TRBD1. The material sequenced was peripheral blood. This clonotype originated in a human donor in a cohort sampled during active COVID-19. The CDR3 DNA follows: TGTGCCAGCAGCTTCGGGACAGGACAGGGAAACACCATATATTTT. The encoded protein is CASSFGTGQGNTIYF.